Shown below are 20 T cell receptor beta chains from a single sample sequenced in a study of cytomegalovirus exposure and HLA in healthy donors. Vbeta (60) and Jbeta (13) primers were used in the PCR. Generated by immunoSEQ multiplex PCR, the TCRdb table keeps only in-frame clones and is missing some. Of 150,000 to 200,000 clones in the sample, roughly 80% were seen once. The sample consisted of PBMCs. These receptors all stem from a male donor in good health and CMV-seropositive.

This rearrangement joins TRBV27 to TRBJ2-7; D might be TRBD1 (5 bases). Trimming took 0 bases from V and 2 from J, leaving 8 bases between them. CDR3 length equals 14 residues. Germline loops: CDR1 MNHEY, CDR2 SMNVEV (reference sequence). The CDR3: CASSLSGATYEQYF. For the CDR3, the DNA is TGTGCCAGCAGTTTATCAGGGGCCACCTACGAGCAGTACTTC.

This clone was picked up one time. The chain couples TRBV5-8 to TRBJ1-5; D is ambiguous. Germline assignment: CDR1 SGHTS and CDR2 YDEGEE. The length of the CDR3 is 16 residues. The V end was cut by 3 bases, the J end by 6 bases, with 19 bases between. The CDR3 region has the DNA TGTGCCAGCAGCTCGTGGGTAGGCCAGGTCGCTCAGCCCCAGCATTTT. Its translation is CASSSWVGQVAQPQHF.

The chain uses TRBV4-3 and TRBJ2-1; D might be TRBD1 (5 bases). From germline, CDR1 is LGHNA and CDR2 YSLEER. V lost 4 bases and J lost 15, with 22 bases in between. This CDR3 has 14 residues. In DNA, the CDR3 is TGCGCCAGCAGCCTGTGGACATTCGGTACGGCTTTGTTCTTC. This codes for CASSLWTFGTALFF.

In this sample, this clone turned up once. The V and J genes are TRBV9 and TRBJ2-7; TRBD2 matches at 7 bases. J was trimmed by 6 bases and V by 3 bases; bases with no gene match: 21. The CDR3 extends over 18 amino acids. Per the germline V gene, CDR1 is SGDLS and CDR2 is YYNGEE. The CDR3 protein is CASSAQPTFGGSSGEQYF. CDR3 DNA: TGTGCCAGCAGCGCCCAACCGACCTTTGGCGGGAGTTCCGGCGAGCAGTACTTC. The full variable domain, rest sourced from reference TRBV9 and TRBJ2-7, is DSGVTQTPKHLITATGQRVTLRCSPRSGDLSVYWYQQSLDQGLQFLIQYYNGEERAKGNILERFSAQQFPDLHSELNLSSLELGDSALYFCASSAQPTFGGSSGEQYFGPGTRLTVT.

Remarks on this clone: A read error is likely, as this CDR3 ends without the conserved phenylalanine or tryptophan. CDR3: CASSQDWTGDYGYTL. For the CDR3, the DNA is TGCGCCAGCAGCCAAGATTGGACAGGGGACTATGGCTACACCCTC. This chain connects TRBV4-3 to TRBJ1-2; 9 nucleotides agree with TRBD1. The CDR3 consists of 15 residues. The germline V gene encodes CDR1 LGHNA and CDR2 YSLEER. Germline trimming cut 0 bases from V and 3 bases from J; bases unmatched to any gene: 2.

This clone showed up just a few times. The rearrangement uses TRBV27 and TRBJ1-1, with D unclear. V lost 4 bases, J lost 1 base, and 16 bases lay in between. Germline lookup yields CDR1 MNHEY and CDR2 SMNVEV (reference sequence). The CDR3 runs to 16 residues. The CDR3 sequence: CASSSQQFFSNTEAFF. The DNA for the CDR3 is TGTGCCAGCAGTTCCCAACAGTTCTTTTCGAACACTGAAGCTTTCTTT.

This clone has more than one count but fewer than ten. The chain couples TRBV19 to TRBJ2-4; 7 bases agree with TRBD2. This CDR3 comprises 14 residues. CDR1 LNHDA and CDR2 SQIVND come from the germline V gene (reference sequence). After removal of 7 bases from V and 1 base from J, the junction contained 4 bases not matched to a gene. The CDR3 spells CASNGRLAKNIQYF. Here the CDR3 DNA reads TGTGCCAGTAACGGGAGGCTCGCCAAAAACATTCAGTACTTC.

The J gene is TRBJ1-5, the V gene TRBV7-9, with D hard to call. Between the trimmed V and J ends, which lost 3 bases and 4 bases, there was a span of 10 bases. In germline, CDR1 is SEHNR, CDR2 FQNEAQ (reference sequence). The length of the CDR3 is 14 residues. The CDR3, as DNA: TGTGCCAGCAGCTTCACGGGTGGGAATCAGCCCCAGCATTTT. Amino acid sequence: CASSFTGGNQPQHF.

The chain has TRBV19 and TRBJ2-1; 7 nucleotides match TRBD2. V was pared by 6 bases and J by 2 bases, with 4 bases of the junction left unmatched. Germline CDR1 and CDR2: LNHDA and SQIVND (reference sequence). This CDR3 has 14 residues. CDR3: CASSRAGAYNEQFF. The CDR3 coding sequence is TGTGCCAGTAGCCGGGCGGGAGCCTACAATGAGCAGTTCTTC.

This clone came up a few times. The V and J genes are TRBV10-1 and TRBJ2-7, with 8 bases identical to TRBD2. V lost 6 bases, J lost 3 bases, and 10 bases stayed unmatched. This CDR3 is built from 15 residues. Germline CDR1 and CDR2: WNHNN and SYGVQD (reference sequence). For the CDR3, the DNA is TGCGCCAGCAGCGATCCGGGACTAGGGATCTACGAGCAGTACTTC. Translating it yields CASSDPGLGIYEQYF.

The rearrangement joins TRBV7-2 to TRBJ1-2; 8 bases map to TRBD1. This CDR3 is built from 14 residues. The ends lost 7 bases at V and 4 bases at J; junction bases unmatched: 8. The germline V gene has CDR1 SGHTA and CDR2 FQGNSA. CDR3 coding DNA: TGTGCCAGCACAGTCAGACAGGGGCCCTATGGCTACACCTTC. Protein product: CASTVRQGPYGYTF.

The rearrangement joins TRBV27 to TRBJ2-3, with 8 bases identical to TRBD2. V was pared by 3 bases and J by 4 bases, with 3 bases of the junction left unmatched. Germline-derived CDR1 and CDR2 are MNHEY and SMNVEV (reference sequence). The CDR3 sequence is 14 residues long. The DNA of the CDR3 is TGTGCCAGCAGTTTGAGCGGGAGCTCAGATACGCAGTATTTT. Residues: CASSLSGSSDTQYF.

The V gene is TRBV30, the J gene TRBJ1-1; 11 bases agree with TRBD1. The CDR3 has 16 amino acids. J was trimmed by 0 bases and V by 2 bases; bases with no gene match: 5. Looked up from germline, CDR1 is GTSNPN and CDR2 is SVGIG (reference sequence). The CDR3 region has the DNA TGTGCCTGGAGTCTCTGGACAGGGGGCCTGAACACTGAAGCTTTCTTT. It specifies CAWSLWTGGLNTEAFF.

This clone turned up a few times. The chain joins TRBV6-5 to TRBJ2-7, with 14 bases that match TRBD2. The V segment lost 0 bases and the J segment 2 bases; nucleotides outside the gene matches: 0. Per germline, CDR1 MNHEY and CDR2 SVGAGI. The CDR3 runs 16 residues. The CDR3 spells CASSYSTSGGAYEQYF. In DNA, the CDR3 is TGTGCCAGCAGTTACTCGACTAGCGGGGGGGCCTACGAGCAGTACTTC.

The chain couples TRBV30 to TRBJ1-1; 9 bases fit TRBD1. The length of the CDR3 is 12 residues. Germline CDR1 GTSNPN, CDR2 SVGIG (reference sequence). V trimming: 7 bases; J trimming: 4 bases; junction bases outside the gene matches: 4. The CDR3 DNA reads as TGTGCCTCCAGGGACAGGGTCACTGAAGCTTTCTTT. It specifies CASRDRVTEAFF.

This clone was seen only once. The genes are TRBV21-1 and TRBJ2-7; the table calls TRBD1, which could not be checked here. TRBV21-1 corresponds to a pseudogene. This CDR3 is 15 amino acids long. CDR3 nucleotides: TGTGCCAGCATCCAAGGGACAGCCTGGTTTTTCGAGCAGTACTTC. Translating gives CASIQGTAWFFEQYF.

V gene TRBV18 combines with J gene TRBJ1-3, with D tentatively TRBD1 (6 bases). The CDR3 spans 16 residues. CDR1 and CDR2 from the germline V gene are KGHSH and LQKENI. Trimming shortened V by 6 bases and J by 2 bases, and 17 bases separated the two germline ends. For the CDR3, the DNA is TGTGCCAGCTCTCGTACAGGGAGCCCCCCTGGAAACACCATATATTTT. Encoded protein: CASSRTGSPPGNTIYF.

The J gene is TRBJ2-1, the V gene TRBV5-1; TRBD2 agrees at 15 bases. Germline CDR1 reads SGHRS; CDR2 reads YFSETQ. V trimming: 0 bases; J trimming: 0 bases; junction bases outside the gene matches: 1. The CDR3 has 18 residues. CDR3 residues: CASSLGTSGGASYNEQFF. For the CDR3, the DNA is TGCGCCAGCAGCTTGGGGACTAGCGGGGGGGCCTCCTACAATGAGCAGTTCTTC.

Concerning this clone: The junction and the germline gene differ at one end; a read error may be behind it. The J gene is TRBJ1-1, the V gene TRBV5-4, with 8 bases fitting TRBD1. Germline V lookup: CDR1 SGHNT, CDR2 YYREEE (reference sequence). The CDR3 runs to 13 residues. The CDR3 spells CASSLPDRALRRF. Written as DNA, the CDR3 is TGTGCCAGCAGCTTGCCGGACAGGGCCCTCCGCAGATTT.

This chain joins TRBV6-1 and TRBJ2-3; 11 bases are a match to TRBD2. CDR3 size: 15 residues. V trimming: 5 bases; J trimming: 1 base; junction bases outside the gene matches: 2. Germline CDR1 is MNHNS and CDR2 is SASEGT. CDR3 DNA: TGTGCCAGCAGTAAACTAGCGGGAGGCACAGATACGCAGTATTTT. Protein sequence: CASSKLAGGTDTQYF.